This T cell receptor (beta chain) came from a study of T cell responses to AZD1222 COVID-19 vaccine. This clone was seen a few times. Germline V gives CDR1 SGHTA, CDR2 FQGNSA. The germline V and J ends were trimmed by 2 bases and 2 bases, with 8 bases remaining between them. This CDR3 has 14 amino acids. Libraries were prepared by immunoSEQ multiplex PCR; TCRdb keeps only in-frame clonotypes and omits some of them. This sample has roughly 75,000 clones, with around nine tenths found just once. This chain uses TRBV7-2 with TRBJ2-3; D gene uncertain. The material was peripheral blood, obtained 28 days after the second AZD1222 dose. This receptor was identified in an adult who received the AZD1222 COVID-19 vaccine. The CDR3 DNA follows: TGTGCCAGCAGCTTAATGGTTGACACAGATACGCAGTATTTT. It specifies CASSLMVDTDTQYF.